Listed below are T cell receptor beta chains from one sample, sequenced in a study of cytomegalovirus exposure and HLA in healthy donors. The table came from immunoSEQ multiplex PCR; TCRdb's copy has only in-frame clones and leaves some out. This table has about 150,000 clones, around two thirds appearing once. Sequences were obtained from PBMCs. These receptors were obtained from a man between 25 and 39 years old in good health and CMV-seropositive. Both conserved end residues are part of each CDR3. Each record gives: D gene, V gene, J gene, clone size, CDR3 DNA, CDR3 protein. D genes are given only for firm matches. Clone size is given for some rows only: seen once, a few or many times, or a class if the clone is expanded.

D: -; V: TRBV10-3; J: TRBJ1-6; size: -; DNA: TGTGCCATCAGAAGAGGAGAGGCAGGGTCACCCCTCCACTTT; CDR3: CAIRRGEAGSPLHF
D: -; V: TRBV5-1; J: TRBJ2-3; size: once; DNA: TGCGCCAGCAGCTTGGCAGTCCAGGGGACCACAGATACGCAGTATTTT; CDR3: CASSLAVQGTTDTQYF
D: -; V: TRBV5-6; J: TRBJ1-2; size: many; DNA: TGTGCCAGCAGCCCCAGGGTTTCACGGGGCTACACCTTC; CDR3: CASSPRVSRGYTF
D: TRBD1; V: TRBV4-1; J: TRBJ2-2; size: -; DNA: TGCGCCAGCACCACTTTCACAGGGGGCAACACCGGGGAGCTGTTTTTT; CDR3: CASTTFTGGNTGELFF
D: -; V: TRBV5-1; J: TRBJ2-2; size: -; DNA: TGCGCCAGCAGCAGGGCGGAGGGCACCGGGGAGCTGTTTTTT; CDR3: CASSRAEGTGELFF
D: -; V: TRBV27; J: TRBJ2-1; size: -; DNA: TGTGCCAGCAGTTTTCGGGGAGCGTCCAACAATGAGCAGTTCTTC; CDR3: CASSFRGASNNEQFF
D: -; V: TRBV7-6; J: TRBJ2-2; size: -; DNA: TGTGCCAGCAGCCCTACTGAGGGGGAGCTGTTTTTT; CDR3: CASSPTEGELFF
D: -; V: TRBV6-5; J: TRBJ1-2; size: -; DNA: TGTGCCAGCAGTTTCCGACAGGACGGGCTCTATGGCTACACCTTC; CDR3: CASSFRQDGLYGYTF
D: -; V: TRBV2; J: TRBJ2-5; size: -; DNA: TGTGCCAGCCTCGCTATTGGGCCTGAGACCCAGTACTTC; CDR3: CASLAIGPETQYF
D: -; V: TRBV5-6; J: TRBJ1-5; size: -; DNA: TGTGCCAGCAGCTACCGGACAGTTACTAATCAGCCCCAGCATTTT; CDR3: CASSYRTVTNQPQHF
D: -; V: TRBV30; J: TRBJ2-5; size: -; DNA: TGTGCCTGGAGTGTACGGGGGGCGTGGGAGACCCAGTACTTC; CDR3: CAWSVRGAWETQYF
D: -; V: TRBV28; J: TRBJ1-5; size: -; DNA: TGTGCCAGCACCGTGGGGGGTCAGCCCCAGCATTTT; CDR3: CASTVGGQPQHF
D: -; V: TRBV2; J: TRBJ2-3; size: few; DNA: TGTGCCAGCAGGAGGGCTAGGACAGAGAGAGATACGCAGTATTTT; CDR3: CASRRARTERDTQYF
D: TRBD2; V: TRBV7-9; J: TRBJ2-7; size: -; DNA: TGTGCCAGCAGCTTGGGACTAGCGGACGAGCAGTACTTC; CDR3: CASSLGLADEQYF